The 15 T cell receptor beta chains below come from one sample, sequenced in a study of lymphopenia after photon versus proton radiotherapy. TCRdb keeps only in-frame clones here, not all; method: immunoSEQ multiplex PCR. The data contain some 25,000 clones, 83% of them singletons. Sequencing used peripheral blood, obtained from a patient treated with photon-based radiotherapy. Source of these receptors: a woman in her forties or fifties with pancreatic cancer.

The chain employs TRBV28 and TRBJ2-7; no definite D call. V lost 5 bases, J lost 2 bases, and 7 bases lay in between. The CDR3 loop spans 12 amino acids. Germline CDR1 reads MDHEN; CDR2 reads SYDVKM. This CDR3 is CASSPRPYEQYF. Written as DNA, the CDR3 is TGTGCCAGCAGTCCCCGTCCCTACGAGCAGTACTTC.

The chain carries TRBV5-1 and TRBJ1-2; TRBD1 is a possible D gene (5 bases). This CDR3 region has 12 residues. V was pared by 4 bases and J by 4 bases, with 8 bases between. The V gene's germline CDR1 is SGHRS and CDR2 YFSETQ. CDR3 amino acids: CASSDSSYGYTF. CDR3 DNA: TGCGCCAGCAGCGACAGCTCCTATGGCTACACCTTC.

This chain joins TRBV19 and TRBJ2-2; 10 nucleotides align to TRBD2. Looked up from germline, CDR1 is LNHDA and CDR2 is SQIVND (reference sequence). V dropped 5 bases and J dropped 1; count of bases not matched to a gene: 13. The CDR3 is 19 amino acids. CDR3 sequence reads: CASSGRDQTSGLNTGELFF. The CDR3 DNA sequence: TGTGCCAGTAGTGGCCGTGACCAGACTAGCGGGCTGAACACCGGGGAGCTGTTTTTT.

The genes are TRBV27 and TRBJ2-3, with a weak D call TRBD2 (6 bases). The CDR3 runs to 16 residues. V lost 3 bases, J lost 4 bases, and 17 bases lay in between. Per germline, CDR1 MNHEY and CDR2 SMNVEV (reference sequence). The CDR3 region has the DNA TGTGCCAGCAGTTTTCGGGTGTTGGAGGGACCAGATACGCAGTATTTT. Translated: CASSFRVLEGPDTQYF.

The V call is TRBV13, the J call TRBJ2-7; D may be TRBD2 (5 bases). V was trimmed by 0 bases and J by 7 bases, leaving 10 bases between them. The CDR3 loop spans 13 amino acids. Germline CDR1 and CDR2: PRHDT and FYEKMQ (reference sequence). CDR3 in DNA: TGTGCCAGCAGCTTAGGTAGCGTGGGAGAGCAGTACTTC. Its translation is CASSLGSVGEQYF.

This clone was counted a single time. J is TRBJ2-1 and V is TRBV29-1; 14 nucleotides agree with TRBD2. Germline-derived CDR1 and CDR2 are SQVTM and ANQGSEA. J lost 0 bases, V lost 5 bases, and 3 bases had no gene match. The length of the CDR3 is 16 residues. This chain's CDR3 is CSVLGTSGSSYNEQFF. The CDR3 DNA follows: TGCAGCGTTTTAGGGACTAGCGGGAGCTCCTACAATGAGCAGTTCTTC.

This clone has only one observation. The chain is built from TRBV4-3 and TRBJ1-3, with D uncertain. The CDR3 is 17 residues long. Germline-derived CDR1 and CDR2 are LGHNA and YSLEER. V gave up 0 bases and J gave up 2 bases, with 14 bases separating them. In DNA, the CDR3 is TGCGCCAGCAGCCAAGATCTTGGACTACGCGCTGGAAACACCATATATTTT. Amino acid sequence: CASSQDLGLRAGNTIYF.

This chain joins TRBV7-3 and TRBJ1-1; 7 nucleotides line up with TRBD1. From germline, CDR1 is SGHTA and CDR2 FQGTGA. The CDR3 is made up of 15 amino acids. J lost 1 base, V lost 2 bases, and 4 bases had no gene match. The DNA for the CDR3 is TGTGCCAGCAGCTTAGCTGCAGGGGGGAACACTGAAGCTTTCTTT. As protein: CASSLAAGGNTEAFF.

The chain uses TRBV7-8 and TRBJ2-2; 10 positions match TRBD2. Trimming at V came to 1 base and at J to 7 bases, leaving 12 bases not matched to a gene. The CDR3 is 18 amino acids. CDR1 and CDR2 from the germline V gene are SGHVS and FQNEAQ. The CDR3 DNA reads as TGTGCCAGCAGCTTAGTTGCACCTCCTAGCGGGAGCCACGGGGAGCTGTTTTTT. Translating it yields CASSLVAPPSGSHGELFF.

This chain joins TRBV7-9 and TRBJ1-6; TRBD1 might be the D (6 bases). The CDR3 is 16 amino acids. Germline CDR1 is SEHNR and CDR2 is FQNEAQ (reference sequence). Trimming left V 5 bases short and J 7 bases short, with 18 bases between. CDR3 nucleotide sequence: TGTGCCAGCAGCAGCCCCGGGGGGCAGGGGAATTCACCCCTCCACTTT. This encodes CASSSPGGQGNSPLHF.

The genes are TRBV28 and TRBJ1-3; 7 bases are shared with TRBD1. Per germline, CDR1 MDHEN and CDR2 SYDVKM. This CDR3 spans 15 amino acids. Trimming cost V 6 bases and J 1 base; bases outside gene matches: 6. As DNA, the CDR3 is TGTGCCAGCAGGAGCCCGGGACAGTCTGGAAACACCATATATTTT. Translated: CASRSPGQSGNTIYF.

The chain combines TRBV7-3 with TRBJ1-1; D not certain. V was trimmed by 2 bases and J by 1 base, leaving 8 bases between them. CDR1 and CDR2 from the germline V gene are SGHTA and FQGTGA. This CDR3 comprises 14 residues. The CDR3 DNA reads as TGTGCCAGCAGCTTAGGGCAGGCGAACACTGAAGCTTTCTTT. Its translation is CASSLGQANTEAFF.

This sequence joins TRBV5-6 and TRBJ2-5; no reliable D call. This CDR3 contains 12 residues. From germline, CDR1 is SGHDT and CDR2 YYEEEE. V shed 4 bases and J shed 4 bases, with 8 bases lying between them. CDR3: CASSLTGETQYF. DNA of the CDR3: TGTGCCAGCAGCCTCACGGGAGAGACCCAGTACTTC.

CDR3: CASSFRGLGTEAFF. The CDR3 DNA is TGTGCCAGCAGTTTCAGGGGATTGGGGACTGAAGCTTTCTTT. The V gene is TRBV28, the J gene TRBJ1-1, with D maybe TRBD1 (6 bases). Per germline, CDR1 MDHEN and CDR2 SYDVKM. The V gene lost 3 bases and the J gene lost 5 bases, with 13 bases spanning the gap. This CDR3 has 14 residues.

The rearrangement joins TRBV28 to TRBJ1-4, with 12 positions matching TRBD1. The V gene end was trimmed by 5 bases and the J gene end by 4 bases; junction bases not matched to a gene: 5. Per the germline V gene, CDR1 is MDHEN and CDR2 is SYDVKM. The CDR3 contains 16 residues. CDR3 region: CASSVGQGAGNEKLFF. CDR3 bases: TGTGCCAGCAGTGTGGGACAGGGGGCGGGTAATGAAAAACTGTTTTTT.